This note documents a single T cell receptor beta chain sequence. The antigen remains unidentified. This sample was included in a study of T cell repertoires in cytomegalovirus infection. Overall study context: Selected CMV epitopes included recently identified HLA-C-restricted ones as well as well-studied HLA-B-restricted ones. Indications came from public TCR beta signatures; they pointed to CMV infection and to a matching HLA type.

The germline V gene encodes CDR1 SGHTA and CDR2 FQGTGA. Trimming removed 0 bases from V and 6 bases from J, with 8 bases in between. The CDR3 sequence is 14 residues long. Study outcomes and limitations: Summed public TCR beta family frequency identified CMV carriers bearing the relevant HLA. HLA-C-restricted CMV-specific TCR beta clonotypes were dominant in the ex vivo response.

TCRdb re-called the reads through MiXCR, storing one row per CDR3 protein. Of roughly 110,000 distinct CDR3 sequences listed, under 35% were seen once; the top ten hold around two fifths. This receptor was identified in a human donor in good health (CMV status not recorded). Some clones in this sample may be carry-over from other donors' samples. Sequenced material: CD8+ T cells from cultured PBMCs, taken from culture after CMV antigen stimulation. The J gene is TRBJ2-2, the V gene TRBV7-3; no definite D call. In DNA form, the CDR3 reads TGTGCCAGCAGCTTAACAGTTAATGCCGGGGAGCTGTTTTTT. Translating gives CASSLTVNAGELFF.